These T cell receptor beta chains were read from a single sample in a study of early stage breast cancer tumors. The repertoire was sequenced with immunoSEQ multiplex PCR; TCRdb's copy has only in-frame clones and lacks some. The table has about 28,000 clones, 80% seen once. The sequenced sample consisted of blood. The receptors stem from a person between 55 and 69 years old with breast cancer. Both conserved end residues are part of each CDR3. A D gene is named only where the DNA matches it firmly. Clone sizes are given selectively: once, few, many, or a class where the clone is expanded.

d_gene	v_gene	j_gene	abundance	CDR3aa	CDR3nt
NA	TRBV30	TRBJ1-5	NA	CAWSGGGSNQPQHF	TGTGCCTGGAGTGGGGGAGGAAGCAATCAGCCCCAGCATTTT
TRBD2	TRBV9	TRBJ2-3	once	CASSATSGTDTQYF	TGTGCCAGCAGCGCGACTAGCGGAACAGATACGCAGTATTTT
NA	TRBV11-2	TRBJ2-1	NA	CASSLSVAGLLGHNEQFF	TGTGCCAGCAGCTTAAGTGTTGCTGGGCTCCTGGGTCACAATGAGCAGTTCTTC
TRBD2	TRBV27	TRBJ2-3	NA	CASSFLLAAGTDTQYF	TGTGCCAGCAGTTTCCTTCTAGCGGCGGGCACAGATACGCAGTATTTT
NA	TRBV20-1	TRBJ2-5	NA	CSARPEETQYF	TGCAGTGCTAGACCTGAGGAGACCCAGTACTTC
TRBD1	TRBV14	TRBJ2-7	NA	CASSPTDRGQKYF	TGTGCCAGCAGCCCGACGGACAGGGGGCAAAAGTACTTC
NA	TRBV7-9	TRBJ2-7	NA	CASSSQGLTYEQYF	TGTGCCAGCAGCTCCCAAGGACTAACCTACGAGCAGTACTTC
NA	TRBV19	TRBJ1-1	few	CASSIWGENTEAFF	TGTGCCAGTAGTATTTGGGGAGAGAACACTGAAGCTTTCTTT
NA	TRBV20-1	TRBJ1-1	once	CSVPKNTEAFF	TGCAGTGTTCCCAAGAACACTGAAGCTTTCTTT
TRBD1	TRBV9	TRBJ1-2	once	CASSAPQGAPHGYTF	TGTGCCAGCAGCGCCCCGCAGGGGGCACCTCATGGCTACACCTTC
NA	TRBV23-1	TRBJ1-5	NA	CASSQSTGGSNQPQHF	TGCGCCAGCAGTCAATCGACAGGAGGTAGCAATCAGCCCCAGCATTTT
TRBD2	TRBV5-6	TRBJ2-3	NA	CASSLELAGGTDTQYF	TGTGCCAGCAGCTTGGAACTGGCGGGGGGCACAGATACGCAGTATTTT
TRBD1	TRBV14	TRBJ1-1	NA	CASSHVTGATEAFF	TGTGCCAGCAGCCACGTGACAGGGGCCACTGAAGCTTTCTTT
TRBD1	TRBV9	TRBJ1-5	NA	CASSAWDSHQPQHF	TGTGCCAGCAGCGCTTGGGACAGCCATCAGCCCCAGCATTTT
NA	TRBV5-1	TRBJ1-1	NA	CASSLAFLGTEAFF	TGCGCCAGCAGCTTGGCCTTTCTCGGGACTGAAGCTTTCTTT
NA	TRBV2	TRBJ2-7	NA	CASSVTIYYEQYF	TGTGCCAGCAGTGTCACCATCTACTACGAGCAGTACTTC
TRBD1	TRBV27	TRBJ1-4	NA	CASSSGQASGKLFF	TGTGCCAGCAGCTCCGGACAGGCATCCGGAAAACTGTTTTTT
TRBD2	TRBV5-6	TRBJ2-5	NA	CASRLAGVGYPETQYF	TGTGCCAGCAGACTAGCGGGAGTGGGGTATCCAGAGACCCAGTACTTC
NA	TRBV9	TRBJ2-2	NA	CASSVDRDTGELFF	TGTGCCAGCAGCGTAGACAGGGACACCGGGGAGCTGTTTTTT
TRBD2	TRBV6-1	TRBJ2-2	NA	CASRGLADTGELFF	TGTGCCAGCAGGGGACTAGCCGACACCGGGGAGCTGTTTTTT
NA	TRBV7-9	TRBJ1-2	NA	CASSLVSANYGYTF	TGTGCCAGCAGCTTAGTGTCTGCTAACTATGGCTACACCTTC
TRBD1	TRBV7-2	TRBJ1-2	NA	CASSSPGQGAIYGYTF	TGTGCCAGCAGCTCTCCGGGACAGGGGGCAATCTATGGCTACACCTTC
NA	TRBV30	TRBJ2-7	once	CAWSSIWAANYEQYF	TGTGCCTGGAGTTCCATTTGGGCCGCTAACTACGAGCAGTACTTC
NA	TRBV29-1	TRBJ2-7	NA	CSAQGSGSYEQYF	TGCAGCGCTCAAGGGTCGGGATCCTACGAGCAGTACTTC
TRBD1	TRBV5-1	TRBJ2-7	NA	CASSLATDRGNEQYF	TGCGCCAGCAGCTTGGCCACGGACAGGGGAAACGAGCAGTACTTC
NA	TRBV9	TRBJ2-2	few	CASSSRGTNTGELFF	TGTGCCAGCAGCAGTCGGGGGACGAACACCGGGGAGCTGTTTTTT
TRBD1	TRBV6-5	TRBJ2-7	once	CASSGDRVISYEQYF	TGTGCCAGCAGTGGCGACAGGGTCATTTCCTACGAGCAGTACTTC
NA	TRBV7-2	TRBJ2-5	NA	CASSLTGSGETQYF	TGTGCCAGCAGCCTTACAGGGTCCGGCGAGACCCAGTACTTC
TRBD2	TRBV5-1	TRBJ2-1	NA	CASTPASGRARGGNEQFF	TGCGCCAGCACCCCCGCTAGCGGGAGGGCCAGGGGAGGAAATGAGCAGTTCTTC
TRBD1	TRBV30	TRBJ1-2	NA	CALEGAAGYTF	TGTGCATTAGAGGGGGCCGCCGGCTACACCTTC
TRBD2	TRBV19	TRBJ2-1	NA	CASSAVAGAPVQFF	TGTGCCAGTAGCGCCGTAGCGGGGGCACCTGTGCAGTTCTTC
NA	TRBV5-6	TRBJ1-2	NA	CASSLEGAYYGYTF	TGTGCCAGCAGCTTGGAAGGGGCCTACTATGGCTACACCTTC
NA	TRBV7-3	TRBJ2-2	once	CASSPQDPGELFF	TGTGCCAGCAGTCCACAGGACCCGGGGGAGCTGTTTTTT